The entry below gives a single T cell receptor (beta chain) sequence along with its context. Only in-frame clones appear in the TCRdb table, and some are missing; sequencing was by immunoSEQ multiplex PCR. The data contain about 93,000 clones, 80% to 95% of them singletons. V was shortened by 7 bases and J by 1 base, with 17 bases between the two germline ends. Germline values: CDR1 SQVTM, CDR2 ANQGSEA. This CDR3 contains 15 residues. The sample belongs to a study of T cell changes during pregnancy in multiple sclerosis. The receptor's source is a female donor with multiple sclerosis, enrolled in a pregnancy study. This specimen consisted of peripheral blood, obtained before pregnancy. The gene calls are TRBV29-1 and TRBJ2-1; possible D gene TRBD1, 7 bases. For the CDR3, the DNA is TGCAGCGCTGGAGGGAGGACAGGATCCTACAATGAGCAGTTCTTC. The encoded protein is CSAGGRTGSYNEQFF.